Listed below are T cell receptor beta chains from one sample, sequenced in a study of blood T cell repertoires in COVID-19. Sequenced by immunoSEQ multiplex PCR; TCRdb stores in-frame clones only, minus some. The sample includes around 50,000 clones, roughly 84% of them seen just once. The source material was peripheral blood. The receptors shown here come from a man in his fifties or sixties with active COVID-19. Each CDR3 is given with its conserved first and last residue. D genes are given only for firm matches. Clone size appears in some rows only: once, few, many, or a class for an expanded clone.

cdr3_length j_call d_call v_call clone_size cdr3_aa cdr3_nt
14 TRBJ1-6 TRBD1 TRBV9 once CASSVAGGRGPLHF TGTGCCAGCAGCGTAGCAGGGGGCAGAGGACCCCTCCACTTT
15 TRBJ1-4 . TRBV6-5 once CASSPRQVFNEKLFF TGTGCCAGCAGTCCACGACAGGTTTTTAATGAAAAACTGTTTTTT
15 TRBJ1-1 . TRBV28 . CASSLTNPPVNEAFF TGTGCCAGCAGTTTAACTAATCCCCCAGTAAATGAAGCTTTCTTT
16 TRBJ2-6 TRBD1 TRBV2 . CASSETRGTGANVLTF TGTGCCAGCAGTGAAACCAGGGGGACCGGGGCCAACGTCCTGACTTTC
15 TRBJ1-1 . TRBV7-2 . CASSLVVRTASEAFF TGTGCCAGCAGCTTAGTGGTCCGGACAGCTTCTGAAGCTTTCTTT
11 TRBJ1-3 TRBD1 TRBV20-1 few CSAGQGNTIYF TGCAGTGCTGGACAGGGGAACACCATATATTTT
15 TRBJ2-2 . TRBV9 . CASSVRQGNTGELFF TGTGCCAGCAGCGTTCGGCAGGGGAACACCGGGGAGCTGTTTTTT
13 TRBJ1-2 . TRBV29-1 . CSVEGDIAYGYTF TGCAGCGTTGAAGGGGACATTGCATATGGCTACACCTTC
15 TRBJ2-1 TRBD2 TRBV6-4 . CASSPLGGARNEQFF TGTGCCAGCAGTCCTCTCGGGGGGGCCCGAAATGAGCAGTTCTTC
13 TRBJ1-1 . TRBV14 once CASSQLDTSEAFF TGTGCCAGCAGCCAACTTGACACCTCTGAAGCTTTCTTT
14 TRBJ2-3 TRBD2 TRBV30 . CAWSTGTSVDTQYF TGTGCCTGGAGTACCGGGACTAGCGTAGATACGCAGTATTTT
12 TRBJ2-1 . TRBV27 . CASSLRGGEQFF TGTGCCAGCAGTTTGCGGGGAGGTGAGCAGTTCTTC
17 TRBJ1-6 . TRBV27 . CASSLSIGQGSNSPLHF TGTGCCAGCAGTTTATCGATTGGGCAGGGCTCCAATTCACCCCTCCACTTT
18 TRBJ2-3 TRBD2 TRBV4-1 . CASSQVPGLAASTDTQYF TGCGCCAGCAGCCAAGTGCCGGGACTAGCGGCTAGCACAGATACGCAGTATTTT
16 TRBJ2-7 TRBD1 TRBV11-2 once CASSPLRGQGQYEQYF TGTGCCAGCAGCCCACTTCGGGGACAGGGGCAATACGAGCAGTACTTC
18 TRBJ1-1 TRBD1 TRBV5-6 . CASSLRVSNRGTNTEAFF TGTGCCAGCAGCTTAAGGGTGTCCAACAGGGGGACGAACACTGAAGCTTTCTTT
12 TRBJ2-1 TRBD2 TRBV9 . CASSIRTSGQFF TGTGCCAGCAGCATCCGGACTAGCGGGCAGTTCTTC
14 TRBJ2-7 TRBD1 TRBV3-1/TRBV3-2 . CASSHGTASYEQYF TGTGCCAGCAGCCACGGGACAGCGAGCTACGAGCAGTACTTC
12 TRBJ2-4 . TRBV12-3/TRBV12-4 . CASSLTVNIQYF TGTGCCAGCAGTTTAACGGTCAACATTCAGTACTTC
14 TRBJ1-2 TRBD1 TRBV6-5 once CASRGQGDDYGYTF TGTGCCAGCAGAGGACAGGGGGACGACTATGGCTACACCTTC
15 TRBJ1-4 . TRBV7-8 . CASSLVPRANEKLFF TGTGCCAGCAGCTTAGTACCGAGGGCTAATGAAAAACTGTTTTTT
15 TRBJ2-7 . TRBV6-2/TRBV6-3 . CASSRRETTTYEQYF TGTGCCAGCAGCCGGCGTGAGACTACCACCTACGAGCAGTACTTC
13 TRBJ1-5 TRBD1 TRBV19 . CASSAGQPTPQHF TGTGCCAGTAGTGCGGGACAGCCTACGCCCCAGCATTTT
16 TRBJ1-4 TRBD1 TRBV30 . CAWSVRGGWGNEKLFF TGTGCCTGGAGTGTAAGAGGGGGCTGGGGTAATGAAAAACTGTTTTTT
15 TRBJ2-6 TRBD1 TRBV10-3 . CAISDTGGGEGVLTF TGTGCCATCAGTGATACAGGGGGCGGGGAGGGCGTCCTGACTTTC
14 TRBJ2-7 . TRBV7-2 . CASSLDREGSEQYF TGTGCCAGCAGCTTAGACAGGGAAGGTTCCGAGCAGTACTTC
15 TRBJ1-2 . TRBV4-3 few CASSQGMTGLVGYTF TGCGCCAGCAGCCAAGGGATGACAGGTCTTGTTGGCTACACCTTC
17 TRBJ2-1 TRBD1 TRBV7-6 . CASSLDRGRESYNEQFF TGTGCCAGCAGCTTAGACAGGGGGCGAGAGAGTTACAATGAGCAGTTCTTC
12 TRBJ2-5 TRBD1 TRBV10-3 . CATGDRQETQYF TGTGCCACCGGGGACAGGCAAGAGACCCAGTACTTC
14 TRBJ2-2 TRBD2 TRBV6-5 few CASRASGRTGELFF TGTGCCAGCAGGGCTAGCGGGCGCACCGGGGAGCTGTTTTTT
15 TRBJ2-7 TRBD1 TRBV3-1/TRBV3-2 few CASSSRDRGLVEQYF TGTGCCAGCAGTTCTCGGGACAGGGGGTTGGTGGAGCAGTACTTC
17 TRBJ1-4 . TRBV28 . CASKAGITPTANEKLFF TGTGCCAGCAAGGCAGGGATTACCCCCACGGCTAATGAAAAACTGTTTTTT
14 TRBJ1-1 TRBD1 TRBV7-3 . CASSRQGTGFFAFF TGTGCCAGCAGCAGACAGGGGACAGGGTTTTTTGCTTTCTTT
19 TRBJ2-3 TRBD2 TRBV6-6 . CASSPGLAGGRDSTDTQYF TGTGCCAGCAGTCCGGGACTAGCGGGGGGCCGGGATAGCACAGATACGCAGTATTTT
17 TRBJ1-2 TRBD1 TRBV7-3 . CASSRSTGTGGVYGYTF TGTGCCAGCAGCCGCAGTACCGGGACAGGGGGTGTCTATGGCTACACCTTC
15 TRBJ2-3 TRBD2 TRBV9 . CASSTGGGASDTQYF TGTGCCAGCAGCACGGGCGGGGGGGCATCGGATACGCAGTATTTT
15 TRBJ2-1 TRBD2 TRBV5-5 once CASSLGTSGSREQFF TGTGCCAGCAGCTTGGGGACTAGCGGGAGTCGTGAGCAGTTCTTC
16 TRBJ1-4 TRBD1 TRBV5-5 . CASSDGTVFTNEKLFF TGTGCCAGCAGTGACGGGACAGTCTTTACTAATGAAAAACTGTTTTTT
16 TRBJ1-2 . TRBV28 . CASSLSQGIGEYGYTF TGTGCCAGCAGTTTATCACAGGGCATAGGAGAATATGGCTACACCTTC
15 TRBJ1-4 . TRBV6-5 . CASSYSGMTNEKLFF TGTGCCAGCAGTTACTCCGGGATGACGAATGAAAAACTGTTTTTT
15 TRBJ2-1 . TRBV15 . CATASLANAYNEQFF TGTGCCACAGCAAGTCTAGCGAATGCCTACAATGAGCAGTTCTTC
12 TRBJ2-2 . TRBV28 once CASSLGLGELFF TGTGCCAGCAGCCTAGGCCTCGGGGAGCTGTTTTTT
13 TRBJ1-3 . TRBV7-2 . CASSRGTGNTIYF TGTGCCAGCAGCCGGGGGACTGGAAACACCATATATTTT
12 TRBJ2-7 . TRBV7-2 . CASSLLSFEQYF TGTGCCAGCAGCTTGTTAAGCTTTGAGCAGTACTTC
17 TRBJ2-7 TRBD1 TRBV7-9 few CASSLSRGQAPSYEQYF TGTGCCAGCAGCTTAAGCAGGGGGCAGGCGCCCTCCTACGAGCAGTACTTC
15 TRBJ1-1 TRBD1 TRBV6-5 . CASSPRDRVFAEAFF TGTGCCAGCAGTCCCCGGGACAGGGTTTTCGCTGAAGCTTTCTTT
14 TRBJ2-3 . TRBV11-3 once CASSLDGDKDTQYF TGTGCCAGCAGCTTAGATGGGGACAAAGATACGCAGTATTTT
19 TRBJ1-3 . TRBV7-7 once CASSLAGQKQGSSGNTIYF TGTGCTAGCAGCTTAGCCGGGCAGAAACAGGGTAGCTCTGGAAACACCATATATTTT
14 TRBJ1-2 . TRBV30 . CAWKTGVTNYGYTF TGTGCCTGGAAGACAGGCGTCACTAACTATGGCTACACCTTC
12 TRBJ2-7 . TRBV12-3/TRBV12-4 . CASSFQIYEQYF TGTGCCAGCAGTTTCCAAATCTACGAGCAGTACTTC
18 TRBJ2-4 TRBD1 TRBV5-1 few CASSPDRGIGLAKNIQYF TGCGCCAGCAGCCCTGACAGGGGAATCGGGTTAGCCAAAAACATTCAGTACTTC
12 TRBJ1-1 . TRBV30 . CAWSAQAREAFF TGTGCCTGGAGCGCCCAGGCCCGTGAAGCTTTCTTT
14 TRBJ1-1 . TRBV18 once CASSESQGNTEAFF TGTGCCAGCTCAGAATCACAGGGGAACACTGAAGCTTTCTTT
15 TRBJ2-3 TRBD2 TRBV4-1 . CASSLTSGGADTQYF TGCGCCAGCAGCCTAACCAGTGGGGGGGCAGATACGCAGTATTTT
15 TRBJ2-3 TRBD2 TRBV5-1 . CASRGAGGSTDTQYF TGCGCCAGCCGGGGAGCGGGGGGTAGCACAGATACGCAGTATTTT
14 TRBJ1-1 . TRBV5-4 once CASSLYRENTEAFF TGTGCCAGCAGCTTGTACAGGGAGAACACTGAAGCTTTCTTT
16 TRBJ2-2 TRBD1 TRBV19 . CASSIPGQANTGELFF TGTGCCAGTAGTATCCCGGGACAGGCAAACACCGGGGAGCTGTTTTTT
11 TRBJ2-7 . TRBV2 . CASSDQFLQYF TGTGCCAGCAGTGACCAATTCCTACAGTACTTC
12 TRBJ1-1 . TRBV6-2/TRBV6-3 . CASSYWRTEAFF TGTGCCAGCAGTTACTGGCGGACTGAAGCTTTCTTT